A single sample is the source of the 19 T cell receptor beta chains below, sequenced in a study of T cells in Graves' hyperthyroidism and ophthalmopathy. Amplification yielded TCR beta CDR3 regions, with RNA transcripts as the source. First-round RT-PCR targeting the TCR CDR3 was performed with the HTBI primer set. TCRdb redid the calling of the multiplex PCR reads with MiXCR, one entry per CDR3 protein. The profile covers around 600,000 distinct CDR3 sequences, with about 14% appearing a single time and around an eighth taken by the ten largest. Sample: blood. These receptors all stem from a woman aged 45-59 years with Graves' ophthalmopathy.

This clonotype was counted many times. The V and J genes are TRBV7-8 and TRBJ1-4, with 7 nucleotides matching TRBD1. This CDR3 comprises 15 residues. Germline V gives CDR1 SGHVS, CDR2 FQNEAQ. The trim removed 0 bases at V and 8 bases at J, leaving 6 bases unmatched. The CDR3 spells CASSLALRQGEKLFF. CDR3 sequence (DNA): TGTGCCAGCAGCTTAGCTCTCCGACAGGGCGAAAAACTGTTTTTT.

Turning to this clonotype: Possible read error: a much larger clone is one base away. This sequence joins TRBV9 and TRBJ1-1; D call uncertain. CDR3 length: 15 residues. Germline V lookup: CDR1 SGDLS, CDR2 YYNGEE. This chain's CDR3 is CTSSVGRLLNTEAFF. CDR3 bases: TGTACCAGCAGCGTAGGTAGGTTGTTGAACACTGAAGCTTTCTTT. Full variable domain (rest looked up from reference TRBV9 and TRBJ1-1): DSGVTQTPKHLITATGQRVTLRCSPRSGDLSVYWYQQSLDQGLQFLIQYYNGEERAKGNILERFSAQQFPDLHSELNLSSLELGDSALYFCTSSVGRLLNTEAFFGQGTRLTVV.

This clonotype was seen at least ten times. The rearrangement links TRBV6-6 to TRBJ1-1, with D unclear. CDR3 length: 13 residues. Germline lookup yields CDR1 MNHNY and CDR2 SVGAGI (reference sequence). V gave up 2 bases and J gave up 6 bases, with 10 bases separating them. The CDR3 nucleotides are TGTGCCAGCAGTTACAATTCCGGGTCTGAAGCTTTCTTT. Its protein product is CASSYNSGSEAFF.

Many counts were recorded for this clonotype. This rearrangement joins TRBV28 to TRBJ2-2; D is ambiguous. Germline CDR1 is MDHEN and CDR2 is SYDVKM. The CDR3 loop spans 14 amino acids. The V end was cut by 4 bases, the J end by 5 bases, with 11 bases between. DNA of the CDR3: TGTGCCAGCAGTTCCGACGGGCCGACCGGGGAGCTGTTTTTT. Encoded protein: CASSSDGPTGELFF.

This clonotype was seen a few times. The CDR3 region is CASSLRNSMNTGELFF. For the CDR3, the DNA is TGTGCCAGCAGCTTACGTAATAGCATGAACACCGGGGAGCTGTTTTTT. The chain recombines TRBV7-2 with TRBJ2-2; D not resolved. CDR1 is SGHTA and CDR2 is FQGNSA in the germline V gene. The V and J ends lost 2 bases and 1 base respectively, with 11 bases between them. The CDR3 is made up of 16 amino acids.

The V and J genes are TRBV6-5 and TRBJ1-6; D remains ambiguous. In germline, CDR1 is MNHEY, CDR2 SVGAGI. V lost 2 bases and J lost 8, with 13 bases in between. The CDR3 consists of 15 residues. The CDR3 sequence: CASSYGRSSDSPLHF. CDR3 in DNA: TGTGCCAGCAGTTACGGTCGTTCGTCCGATTCACCCCTCCACTTT.

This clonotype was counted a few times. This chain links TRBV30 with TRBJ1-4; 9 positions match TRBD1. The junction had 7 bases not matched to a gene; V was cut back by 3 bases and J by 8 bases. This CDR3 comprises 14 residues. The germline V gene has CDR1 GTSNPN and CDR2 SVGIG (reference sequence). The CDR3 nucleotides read TGTGCCTGGAGGGCAACAGGGGGCGTCGAAAAACTGTTTTTT. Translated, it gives CAWRATGGVEKLFF.

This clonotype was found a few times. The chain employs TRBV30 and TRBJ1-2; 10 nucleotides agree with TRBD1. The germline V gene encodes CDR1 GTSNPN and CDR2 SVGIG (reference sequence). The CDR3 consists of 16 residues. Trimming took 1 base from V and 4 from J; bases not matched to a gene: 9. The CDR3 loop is CAWSAPTGGPSYGYTF. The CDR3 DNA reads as TGTGCCTGGAGTGCACCGACAGGGGGCCCTAGCTATGGCTACACCTTC.

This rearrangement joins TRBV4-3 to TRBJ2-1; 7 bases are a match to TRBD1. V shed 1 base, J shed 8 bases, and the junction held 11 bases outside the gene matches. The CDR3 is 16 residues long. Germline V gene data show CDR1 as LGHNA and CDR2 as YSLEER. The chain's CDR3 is CASSQVRGRQGDEQFF. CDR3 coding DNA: TGCGCCAGCAGCCAAGTGAGGGGACGTCAGGGGGATGAGCAGTTCTTC.

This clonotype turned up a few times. This CDR3 is CASTGRVAVQETQYF. For the CDR3, the DNA is TGTGCCAGTACGGGCCGGGTGGCCGTCCAAGAGACCCAGTACTTC. The rearrangement links TRBV19 to TRBJ2-5; D is uncertain. Germline V gene data show CDR1 as LNHDA and CDR2 as SQIVND (reference sequence). Deletions cut 7 bases from V and 1 base from J, with 16 bases between. The CDR3 is 15 amino acids.

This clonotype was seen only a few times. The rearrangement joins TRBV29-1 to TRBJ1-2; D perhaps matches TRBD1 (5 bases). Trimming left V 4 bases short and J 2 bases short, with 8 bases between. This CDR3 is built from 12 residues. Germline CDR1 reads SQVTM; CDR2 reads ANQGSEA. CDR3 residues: CSVVGVNYGYTF. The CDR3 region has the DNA TGCAGCGTTGTAGGGGTGAACTATGGCTACACCTTC.

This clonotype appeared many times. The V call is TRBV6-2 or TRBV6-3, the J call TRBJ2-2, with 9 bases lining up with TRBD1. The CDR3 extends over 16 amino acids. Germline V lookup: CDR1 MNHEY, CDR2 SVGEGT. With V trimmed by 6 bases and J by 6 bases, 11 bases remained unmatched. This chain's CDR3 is CASSNAGTGYSGELFF. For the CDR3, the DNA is TGTGCCAGCAGCAACGCCGGGACAGGGTATTCCGGGGAGCTGTTTTTT.

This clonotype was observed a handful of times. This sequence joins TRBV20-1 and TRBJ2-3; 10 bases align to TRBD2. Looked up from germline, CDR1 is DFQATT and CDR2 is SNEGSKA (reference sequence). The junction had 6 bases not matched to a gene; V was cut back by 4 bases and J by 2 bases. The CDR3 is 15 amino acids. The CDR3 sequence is CSATKGLATTDTQYF. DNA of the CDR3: TGCAGTGCTACTAAGGGACTAGCGACCACAGATACGCAGTATTTT.

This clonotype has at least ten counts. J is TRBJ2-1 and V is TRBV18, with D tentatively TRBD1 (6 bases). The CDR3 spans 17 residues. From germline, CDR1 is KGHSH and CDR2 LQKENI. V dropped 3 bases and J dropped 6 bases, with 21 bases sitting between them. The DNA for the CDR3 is TGTGCCAGCTCACCCCTGCCGGCAGGGGCGGAAAGCAATGAGCAGTTCTTC. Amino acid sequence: CASSPLPAGAESNEQFF.

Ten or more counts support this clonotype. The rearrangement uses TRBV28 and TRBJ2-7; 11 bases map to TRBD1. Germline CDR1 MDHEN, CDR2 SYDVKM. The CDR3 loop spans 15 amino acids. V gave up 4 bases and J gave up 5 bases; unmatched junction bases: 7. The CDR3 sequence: CASSSGQGAGNEQYF. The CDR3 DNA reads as TGTGCCAGCAGTTCAGGACAGGGGGCTGGCAACGAGCAGTACTTC.

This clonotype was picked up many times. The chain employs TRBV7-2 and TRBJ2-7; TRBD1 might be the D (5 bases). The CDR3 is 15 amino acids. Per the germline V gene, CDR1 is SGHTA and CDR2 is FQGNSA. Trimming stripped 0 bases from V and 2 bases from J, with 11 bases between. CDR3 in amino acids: CASSLAIDSPYEQYF. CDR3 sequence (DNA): TGTGCCAGCAGCTTAGCCATAGACAGTCCCTACGAGCAGTACTTC. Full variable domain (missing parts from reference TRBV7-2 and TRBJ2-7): GAGVSQSPSNKVTEKGKDVELRCDPISGHTALYWYRQSLGQGLEFLIYFQGNSAPDKSGLPSDRFSAERTGGSVSTLTIQRTQQEDSAVYLCASSLAIDSPYEQYFGPGTRLTVT.

The CDR3 DNA reads as TGTGCCAGCAGCCCGGGACTAGCGGGACAAATCACAGATACGCAGTATTTT. It translates to CASSPGLAGQITDTQYF. The rearrangement joins TRBV7-2 to TRBJ2-3; TRBD2 agrees at 13 bases. CDR3 length: 17 residues. J gave up 2 bases and V 5 bases, and 7 bases lay outside the gene matches. The V gene's germline CDR1 is SGHTA and CDR2 FQGNSA.

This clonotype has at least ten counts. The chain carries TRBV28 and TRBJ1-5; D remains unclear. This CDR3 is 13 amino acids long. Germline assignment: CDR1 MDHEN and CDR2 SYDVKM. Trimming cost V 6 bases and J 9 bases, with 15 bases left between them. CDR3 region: CASSGRMLSPQHF. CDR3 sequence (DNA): TGTGCCAGCAGCGGGAGGATGCTATCGCCCCAGCATTTT.

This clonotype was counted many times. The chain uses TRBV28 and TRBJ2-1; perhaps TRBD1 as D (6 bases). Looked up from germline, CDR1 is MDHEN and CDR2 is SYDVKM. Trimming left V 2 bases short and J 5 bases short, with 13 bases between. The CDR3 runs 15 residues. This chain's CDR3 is CASSLPGHGNNEQFF. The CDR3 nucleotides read TGTGCCAGCAGTTTACCGGGACACGGGAACAATGAGCAGTTCTTC.